One and the same sample provided the 7 T cell receptor beta chains below, sequenced in a study of T-cell memory formation after mild COVID-19. One entry per CDR3 protein, called by TCRdb with MiXCR from the 5' RACE reads. The table has about 84,000 distinct CDR3 sequences, about 15% seen once. Sequencing was performed on PBMCs or a T cell subset sorted from them (not recorded which). The receptors here all came from an adult woman who had mild COVID-19 (a few samples of this study predate the infection). Cell type and time point are not known.

The chain carries TRBV10-3 and TRBJ2-1; no clear D gene. The V end was cut by 0 bases, the J end by 7 bases, with 4 bases between. CDR1 is ENHRY, CDR2 SYGVKD, per germline. CDR3 length: 12 residues. The CDR3 is CAISESENEQFF. CDR3 bases: TGTGCCATCAGTGAGTCGGAAAATGAGCAGTTCTTC.

This clonotype has just a few counts. This chain links TRBV27 with TRBJ2-7, with D possibly matching TRBD1 (7 bases). Germline CDR1 MNHEY, CDR2 SMNVEV (reference sequence). This CDR3 comprises 13 residues. V dropped 8 bases and J dropped 0 bases, with 11 bases sitting between them. CDR3 loop: CASGRDSSYEQYF. The CDR3 DNA reads as TGTGCCAGCGGGCGGGACAGCTCCTACGAGCAGTACTTC.

This clonotype appeared a few times. The chain joins TRBV12-3 or TRBV12-4 to TRBJ1-4; 7 bases fit TRBD1. The V segment lost 3 bases and the J segment 0 bases; nucleotides outside the gene matches: 7. The CDR3 sequence is 17 residues long. CDR3 in DNA: TGTGCCAGCAGTTTGTCAGGGGGAGGTTCAACTAATGAAAAACTGTTTTTT. Translation: CASSLSGGGSTNEKLFF.

This clonotype was seen a handful of times. The J gene is TRBJ2-7, the V gene TRBV20-1; 8 bases line up with TRBD1. The CDR3 is 15 residues long. Trimming took 2 bases from V and 6 from J; bases not matched to a gene: 12. Germline CDR1 and CDR2: DFQATT and SNEGSKA (reference sequence). The DNA of the CDR3 is TGCAGTGCTAGATACCCGGACAGGGAGGTGGGCGAGCAGTACTTC. Its translation is CSARYPDREVGEQYF.

At least ten counts were recorded for this clonotype. The chain employs TRBV19 and TRBJ2-7; 11 nucleotides line up with TRBD2. The CDR3 loop spans 14 amino acids. CDR1 LNHDA and CDR2 SQIVND come from the germline V gene (reference sequence). The junction had 6 bases not matched to a gene; V was cut back by 5 bases and J by 6 bases. The DNA of the CDR3 is TGTGCCAGTAGTTTTACTAGCGGGAGTTCCGAGCAGTACTTC. Protein: CASSFTSGSSEQYF.

This clonotype was counted only a few times. The CDR3 nucleotides read TGTGCCAGCAGTTTACAGGTCAGAGCAGATACGCAGTATTTT. It encodes CASSLQVRADTQYF. V gene TRBV12-3 or TRBV12-4 combines with J gene TRBJ2-3; no clear D. This CDR3 has 14 residues. Trimming removed 2 bases at V and 4 bases at J, with 10 bases between.

V and J are TRBV6-5 and TRBJ2-2; 9 bases align to TRBD2. The germline V gene encodes CDR1 MNHEY and CDR2 SVGAGI. J lost 5 bases, V lost 0 bases, and 13 bases had no gene match. The CDR3 totals 19 residues. The CDR3 sequence: CASSYSLVSGSYFTGELFF. CDR3 sequence (DNA): TGTGCCAGCAGTTACTCGTTGGTTAGCGGGAGTTATTTTACCGGGGAGCTGTTTTTT.